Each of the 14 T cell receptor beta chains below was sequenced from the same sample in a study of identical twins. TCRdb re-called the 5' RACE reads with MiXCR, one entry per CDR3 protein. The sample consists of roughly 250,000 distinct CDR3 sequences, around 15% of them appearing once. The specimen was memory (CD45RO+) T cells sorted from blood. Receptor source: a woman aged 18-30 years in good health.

CDR3 amino acids: CASSLVMVRGGYNEQFF. The DNA for the CDR3 is TGTGCCAGCAGCTTAGTAATGGTGCGGGGGGGATACAATGAGCAGTTCTTC. V and J are TRBV7-2 and TRBJ2-1; 9 nucleotides match TRBD2. The CDR3 contains 17 residues. Germline trimming cut 1 base from V and 4 bases from J; bases unmatched to any gene: 8. Germline assignment: CDR1 SGHTA and CDR2 FQGNSA.

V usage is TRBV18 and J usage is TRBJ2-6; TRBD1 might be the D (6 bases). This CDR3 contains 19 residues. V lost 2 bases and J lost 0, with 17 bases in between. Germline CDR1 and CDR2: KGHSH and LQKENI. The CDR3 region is CASSPIRNRETSGANVLTF. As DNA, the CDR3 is TGTGCCAGCTCACCAATTAGGAACAGGGAGACCTCTGGGGCCAACGTCCTGACTTTC.

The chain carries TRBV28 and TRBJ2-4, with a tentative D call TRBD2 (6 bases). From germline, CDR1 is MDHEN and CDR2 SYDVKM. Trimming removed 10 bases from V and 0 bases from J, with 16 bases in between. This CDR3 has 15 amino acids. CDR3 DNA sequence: TGTGCCACCACATCGGGGGTTCTAGCCAAAAACATTCAGTACTTC. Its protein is CATTSGVLAKNIQYF.

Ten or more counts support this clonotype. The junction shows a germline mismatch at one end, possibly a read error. This chain's CDR3 is CASSSPSTDTQYF. CDR3 coding DNA: TGTGCCAGCAGCTCCCCTAGCACAGATACGCAGTATTTT. The chain combines TRBV5-1 with TRBJ2-3, with D uncertain. Germline V lookup: CDR1 SGHRS, CDR2 YFSETQ. The length of the CDR3 is 13 residues.

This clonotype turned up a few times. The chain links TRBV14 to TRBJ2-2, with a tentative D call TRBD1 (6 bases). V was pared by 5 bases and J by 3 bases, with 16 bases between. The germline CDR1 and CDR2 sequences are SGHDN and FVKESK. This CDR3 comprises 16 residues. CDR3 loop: CASSSHRDTYTGELFF. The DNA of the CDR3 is TGTGCCAGCAGCTCTCACCGGGACACGTACACCGGGGAGCTGTTTTTT. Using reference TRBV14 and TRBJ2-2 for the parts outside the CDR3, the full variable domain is EAGVTQFPSHSVIEKGQTVTLRCDPISGHDNLYWYRRVMGKEIKFLLHFVKESKQDESGMPNNRFLAERTGGTYSTLKVQPAELEDSGVYFCASSSHRDTYTGELFFGEGSRLTVL.

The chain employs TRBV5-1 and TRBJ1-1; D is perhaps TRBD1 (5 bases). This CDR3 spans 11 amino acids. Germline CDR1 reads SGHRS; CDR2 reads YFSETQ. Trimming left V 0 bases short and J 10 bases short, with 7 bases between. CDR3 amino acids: CASSLDGGAFF. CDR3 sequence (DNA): TGCGCCAGCAGCTTGGATGGGGGAGCTTTCTTT.

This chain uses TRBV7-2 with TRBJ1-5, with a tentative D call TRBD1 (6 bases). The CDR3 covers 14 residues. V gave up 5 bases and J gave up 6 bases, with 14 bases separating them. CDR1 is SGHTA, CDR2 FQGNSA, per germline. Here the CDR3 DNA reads TGTGCCAGCAGCCGAAACAGGGATGGTCAGCCCCAGCATTTT. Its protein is CASSRNRDGQPQHF.

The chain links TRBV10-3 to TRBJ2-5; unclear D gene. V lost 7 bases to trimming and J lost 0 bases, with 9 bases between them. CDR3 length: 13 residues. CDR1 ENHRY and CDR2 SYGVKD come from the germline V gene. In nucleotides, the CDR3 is TGTGCCATCATGGCGGCCTACCAAGAGACCCAGTACTTC. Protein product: CAIMAAYQETQYF.

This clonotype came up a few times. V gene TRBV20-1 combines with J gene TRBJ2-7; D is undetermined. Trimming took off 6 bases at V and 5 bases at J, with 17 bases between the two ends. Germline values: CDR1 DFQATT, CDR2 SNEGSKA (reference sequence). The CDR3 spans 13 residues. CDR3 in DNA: TGCAGTGCCCTCCCGGGCCCGGGTCACGAGCAGTACTTC. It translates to CSALPGPGHEQYF.

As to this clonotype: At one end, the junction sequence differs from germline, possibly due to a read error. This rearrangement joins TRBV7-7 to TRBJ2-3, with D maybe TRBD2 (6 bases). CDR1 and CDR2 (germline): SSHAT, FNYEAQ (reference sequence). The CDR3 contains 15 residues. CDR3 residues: CASSLVGGDADTQYF. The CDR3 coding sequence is TGTGCTAGCAGCTTAGTGGGAGGAGATGCAGATACGCAGTATTTT.

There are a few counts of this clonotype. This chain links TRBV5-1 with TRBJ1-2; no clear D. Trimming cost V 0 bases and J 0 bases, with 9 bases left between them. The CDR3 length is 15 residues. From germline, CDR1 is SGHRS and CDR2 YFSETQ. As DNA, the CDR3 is TGCGCCAGCAGCTTGGTGGCGGGAGCTAACTATGGCTACACCTTC. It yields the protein CASSLVAGANYGYTF.

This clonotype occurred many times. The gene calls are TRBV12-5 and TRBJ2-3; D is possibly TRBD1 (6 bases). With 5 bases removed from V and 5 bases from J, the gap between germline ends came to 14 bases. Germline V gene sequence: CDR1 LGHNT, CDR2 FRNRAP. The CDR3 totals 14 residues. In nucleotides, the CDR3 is TGTGCTAGTGGTAACAGGGATTTGATAGATACGCAGTATTTT. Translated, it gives CASGNRDLIDTQYF.

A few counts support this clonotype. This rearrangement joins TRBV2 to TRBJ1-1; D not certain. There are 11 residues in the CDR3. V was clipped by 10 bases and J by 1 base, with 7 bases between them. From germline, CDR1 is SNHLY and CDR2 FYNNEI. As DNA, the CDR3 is TGTGCCAAAAGGACGAACACTGAAGCTTTCTTT. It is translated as CAKRTNTEAFF.

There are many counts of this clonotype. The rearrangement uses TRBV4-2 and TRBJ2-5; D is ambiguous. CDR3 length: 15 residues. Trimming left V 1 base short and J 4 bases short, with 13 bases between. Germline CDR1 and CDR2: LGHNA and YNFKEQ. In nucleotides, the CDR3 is TGTGCCAGCAGCCAAGGGAGTCAGCAACCAGAGACCCAGTACTTC. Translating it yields CASSQGSQQPETQYF.